This T cell receptor (beta chain) is from a study of blood T cell repertoires in COVID-19. About the research overall: T cells, B-cell-depleted T cells, or PBMCs supplied cDNA or gDNA.

Profiled with immunoSEQ multiplex PCR; TCRdb holds only in-frame clones, not every one. There are fewer than 250,000 clones in the sample; 84% occur only once, and 1.8% lies in the top ten. V was cut by 2 bases and J by 4 bases, with 11 bases left in between. Per germline, CDR1 KGHSH and CDR2 LQKENI. CDR3 length: 14 residues. This TCR derives from a man aged 55 to 70 who had recovered from COVID-19. Sequencing was done on a sample of PBMCs or T cells enriched from blood (not recorded which). V usage is TRBV18 and J usage is TRBJ2-5; tentatively, D is TRBD1 (5 bases). CDR3 residues: CASSPKRGGETQYF. CDR3 DNA: TGTGCCAGCTCACCAAAAAGGGGCGGAGAGACCCAGTACTTC.